The 8 T cell receptor beta chains given below trace back to one sample, sequenced in a study of blood T cell repertoires in COVID-19 (dated by TCRdb to 2019 to 2021). Libraries were made using the immunoSEQ multiplex PCR assay. The clones in this table, taken by TCRdb from immuneACCESS, are in-frame only. Not every clone is retained; where verified, under half of the shortfall comes from an unresolved V gene, and the cause of the rest is unknown. This sample is represented by over 200,000 clones; 88% of them were singletons. 0.99% of the sample belongs to the ten largest clones. The sample comprised peripheral blood. These receptors originate from a woman in her forties who had recovered from COVID-19.

This clone was counted once. The CDR3 reads CASSRGGREQFF. For the CDR3, the DNA is TGTGCCAGCAGCCGGGGTGGGCGGGAGCAGTTCTTC. The chain joins TRBV13 to TRBJ2-1; a weak D match, TRBD2 (5 bases). In germline, CDR1 is PRHDT, CDR2 FYEKMQ (reference sequence). Trimming removed 5 bases at V and 10 bases at J, with 12 bases between. This CDR3 has 12 residues.

This clone is a singleton in its sample. J is TRBJ2-2 and V is TRBV18, with TRBD1 as a possible D gene (5 bases). Trimming removed 6 bases at V and 2 bases at J, with 10 bases between. Germline V lookup: CDR1 KGHSH, CDR2 LQKENI. The CDR3 runs to 14 residues. The DNA for the CDR3 is TGTGCCAGCTCCCCGACAGACAACACCGGGGAGCTGTTTTTT. Its translation: CASSPTDNTGELFF.

The genes are TRBV27 and TRBJ1-1; D is possibly TRBD1 (6 bases). Germline-derived CDR1 and CDR2 are MNHEY and SMNVEV (reference sequence). The CDR3 loop spans 16 amino acids. V gave up 7 bases and J gave up 0 bases, with 18 bases separating them. CDR3 coding DNA: TGTGCCAGCAAACCCCCGGGGACACTGATGAACACTGAAGCTTTCTTT. Protein sequence: CASKPPGTLMNTEAFF.

This chain joins TRBV19 and TRBJ1-4; D not resolved. CDR1 LNHDA and CDR2 SQIVND come from the germline V gene (reference sequence). The CDR3 length is 17 residues. V was shortened by 4 bases and J by 0 bases, with 15 bases between the two germline ends. CDR3 nucleotide sequence: TGTGCCAGTAGTAGACGGGCTGCCGGGGCAACTAATGAAAAACTGTTTTTT. This translates into CASSRRAAGATNEKLFF.

The chain employs TRBV6-5 and TRBJ2-1, with TRBD2 identical over 8 bases. This CDR3 spans 12 amino acids. J lost 9 bases, V lost 7 bases, and 5 bases had no gene match. Per the germline V gene, CDR1 is MNHEY and CDR2 is SVGAGI. The CDR3 DNA reads as TGTGCCAGCACTAGCGGGCGGGGTGAGCAGTTCTTC. As protein: CASTSGRGEQFF.

The V and J genes are TRBV29-1 and TRBJ1-1; no firm D call. V was trimmed by 1 base and J by 8 bases, leaving 14 bases between them. There are 13 residues in the CDR3. CDR1 and CDR2 from the germline V gene are SQVTM and ANQGSEA. The CDR3 reads CSVEGGTRGEAFF. CDR3 sequence (DNA): TGCAGCGTTGAAGGGGGAACACGGGGAGAAGCTTTCTTT.

The chain has TRBV27 and TRBJ2-1; 9 positions agree with TRBD1. Germline CDR1 and CDR2: MNHEY and SMNVEV (reference sequence). This CDR3 spans 15 amino acids. The V and J ends lost 4 bases and 7 bases, in that order; junction bases with no gene match: 8. The CDR3 loop is CASSSTGQGWNEQFF. The DNA of the CDR3 is TGTGCCAGCAGTTCGACGGGACAGGGTTGGAATGAGCAGTTCTTC.

The chain employs TRBV13 and TRBJ2-3; 7 positions agree with TRBD2. The trim removed 1 base at V and 2 bases at J, leaving 9 bases unmatched. The CDR3 contains 17 residues. Germline V gene sequence: CDR1 PRHDT, CDR2 FYEKMQ (reference sequence). In DNA form, the CDR3 reads TGTGCCAGCAGCTTAGCCACGGCGGGGACTAACACAGATACGCAGTATTTT. This translates into CASSLATAGTNTDTQYF.